A selection of T cell receptor beta chains follows, all from one sample in a study of cytomegalovirus exposure and HLA in healthy donors. This table comes from immunoSEQ multiplex PCR, and its TCRdb copy is limited to in-frame clones, with some not included. The data show 150,000 or so clones, roughly 80% seen once. Sequenced sample: PBMCs. The receptors stem from a middle-aged man in good health and CMV-seropositive. Both conserved end residues are part of each CDR3. The order of the fields is J gene, D gene, clone size, V gene, CDR3 DNA, CDR3 protein. The D gene is left open where the match is weak. Clone sizes are given selectively: once, few, many, or a class where the clone is expanded.

>TRBJ1-1|TRBD1|.|TRBV5-4
TGTGCCAGCAGCCTTCCTCAGGGGGAAAACACTGAAGCTTTCTTT
CASSLPQGENTEAFF
>TRBJ2-5|.|.|TRBV28
TGTGCCAGCACCATGGGGCCAGGAGAAGGGCAGTACTTC
CASTMGPGEGQYF
>TRBJ2-3|TRBD2|.|TRBV2
TGTGCCAGTCGGGAGGGCCTGGGTACAGATACGCAGTATTTT
CASREGLGTDTQYF
>TRBJ1-1|.|.|TRBV2
TGTGCCAGCAGTGATATCGCTCCACAGTTCGGTGAAGCTTTCTTT
CASSDIAPQFGEAFF
>TRBJ1-2|TRBD1|.|TRBV28
TGTGCCAGCAGGGTGCCGGGACAGGGATTGTACGGCTACACCTTC
CASRVPGQGLYGYTF
>TRBJ2-1|.|.|TRBV7-3
TGTGCCAGCAGCTTAGAATCGAGAGCGGGCTACAATGAGCAGTTCTTC
CASSLESRAGYNEQFF
>TRBJ1-3|.|.|TRBV9
TGTGCCAGCAGCGCTGCCGAGGGAAACACCATATATTTT
CASSAAEGNTIYF
>TRBJ2-7|.|.|TRBV11-2
TGTGCCAGCAGCTCTATGAGGCTCGAGCAGTACTTC
CASSSMRLEQYF
>TRBJ2-1|TRBD1|.|TRBV28
TGTGCCAGCAGTCACAGGGGGCAACCCAACAATGAGCAGTTCTTC
CASSHRGQPNNEQFF
>TRBJ2-3|.|once|TRBV9
TGTGCCAGCAGCGTAGACGGCGGCTATCTCACAGATACGCAGTATTTT
CASSVDGGYLTDTQYF
>TRBJ2-5|.|.|TRBV11-3
TGTGCCAGCAGCCCAGGGTCAGGAGAGACCCAGTACTTC
CASSPGSGETQYF
>TRBJ2-7|.|.|TRBV19
TGTGCCAGTACCTCAGGGGGGTCCTACGAGCAGTACTTC
CASTSGGSYEQYF
>TRBJ1-6|.|few|TRBV19
TGTGCCAGTAGCGCACAGGGTACGGGTTCACCCCTCCACTTT
CASSAQGTGSPLHF
>TRBJ1-1|.|.|TRBV5-1
TGCGCCAGCAGATCACCGGCAGGGGAATTTGACACTGAAGCTTTCTTT
CASRSPAGEFDTEAFF
>TRBJ1-1|.|once|TRBV7-2
TGTGCCAGCAGCTTATTGGCCGGGGAGGCTTTCTTT
CASSLLAGEAFF
>TRBJ1-1|.|.|TRBV9
TGTGCCAGCAGCGTATTAGACAGCAACACTGAAGCTTTCTTT
CASSVLDSNTEAFF
>TRBJ2-7|.|.|TRBV19
TGTGCCAGTAGTGCCAGGGATGTGGGCTCCTACGAGCAGTACTTC
CASSARDVGSYEQYF
>TRBJ2-7|TRBD2|.|TRBV6-5
TGTGCCAGCAAGGCGGGAGGCCTTTCCTACGAGCAGTACTTC
CASKAGGLSYEQYF
>TRBJ1-3|.|.|TRBV6-5
TGTGCCAGCAGTTACGGTCCGGAGCGGGGGAACACCATATATTTT
CASSYGPERGNTIYF
>TRBJ2-7|.|few|TRBV19
TGTGCCAGTAGTATAGCAGGTCCCTCCTACGAGCAGTACTTC
CASSIAGPSYEQYF
>TRBJ2-6|TRBD2|.|TRBV9
TGTGCCAGCAGCGTAGGAGCGGGAGGTTCTGGGGCCAACGTCCTGACTTTC
CASSVGAGGSGANVLTF
>TRBJ1-3|.|.|TRBV14
TGTGCCAGCAGCCAAGCACCGCGCTCTGGAAACACCATATATTTT
CASSQAPRSGNTIYF
>TRBJ2-7|TRBD2|.|TRBV4-3
TGCGCCAGCAGCCAAGTCCGTCCGGGACTAGCTTCTGGCGAGCAGTACTTC
CASSQVRPGLASGEQYF